This T cell receptor (beta chain) comes out of a study of T cells in Graves' hyperthyroidism and ophthalmopathy. The CDR3 sequence is 15 residues long. V shed 7 bases and J shed 4 bases, with 20 bases lying between them. From germline, CDR1 is SGHDT and CDR2 YYEEEE. The investigators amplified TCR beta CDR3 regions from RNA transcripts. The HTBI set primed first-round TCR CDR3 RT-PCR. TCRdb ran MiXCR on the multiplex PCR reads and lists one entry per CDR3 protein. The sample has fewer than 350,000 distinct CDR3 sequences; 12% to 15% are singletons. This clonotype came up many times. The chain carries TRBV5-6 and TRBJ1-1; D possibly corresponds to TRBD1 (6 bases). The sequenced sample was blood. The TCR sequence derives from a woman in her forties with Graves' hyperthyroidism. CDR3 region: CASGPGHTIGTEAFF. The CDR3 DNA reads as TGTGCCAGCGGCCCGGGACACACCATAGGCACTGAAGCTTTCTTT.